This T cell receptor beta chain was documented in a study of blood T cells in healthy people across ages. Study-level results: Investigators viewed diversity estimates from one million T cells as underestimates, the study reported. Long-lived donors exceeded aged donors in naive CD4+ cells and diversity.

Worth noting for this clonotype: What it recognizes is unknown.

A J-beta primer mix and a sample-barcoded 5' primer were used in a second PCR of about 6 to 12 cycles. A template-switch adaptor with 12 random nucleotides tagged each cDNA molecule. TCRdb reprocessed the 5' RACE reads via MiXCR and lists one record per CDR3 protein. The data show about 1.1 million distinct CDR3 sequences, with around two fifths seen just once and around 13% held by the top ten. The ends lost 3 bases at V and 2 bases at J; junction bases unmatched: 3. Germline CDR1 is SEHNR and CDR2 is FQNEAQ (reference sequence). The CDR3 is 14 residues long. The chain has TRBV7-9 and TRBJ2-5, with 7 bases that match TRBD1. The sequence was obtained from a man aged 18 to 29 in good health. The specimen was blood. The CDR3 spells CASSFPDRQETQYF. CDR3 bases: TGTGCCAGCAGCTTTCCGGACAGGCAAGAGACCCAGTACTTC.